This entry describes one T cell receptor (beta chain). What it binds is not known. Trimming removed 5 bases from V and 1 base from J; junction bases left unmatched: 15. CDR3 size: 18 residues. Germline CDR1 SGHTA, CDR2 FQGNSA. The sample is drawn from a study of memory CD4+ T cells and cytomegalovirus serostatus. Study-level information: Of the healthy Belgian adults, 9 or 10 were CMV seropositive and more than 20 seronegative. Study results and limitations: CD4+ memory repertoires contained about 40% of the 164 reported CMV TCRbeta sequences.

Profiling relied on immunoSEQ multiplex PCR, and the TCRdb table lists in-frame clones only, not all of them. This table has 25,000 to 30,000 clones, 70% to 85% appearing once. The sort gate was single viable CD3+CD4+CD8-CD45RO+ cells for memory CD4+ T cells. CD4+ T cells were isolated by positive magnetic selection. V is TRBV7-2 and J is TRBJ2-3; 7 bases agree with TRBD1. Sequenced material: memory CD4+ T cells from blood. The origin of this receptor is an adult in good health and CMV-seronegative. In DNA, the CDR3 is TGTGCCAGCAGCACCCGACAGGGAGAGGCCCGTGGCACAGATACGCAGTATTTT. Translated: CASSTRQGEARGTDTQYF.